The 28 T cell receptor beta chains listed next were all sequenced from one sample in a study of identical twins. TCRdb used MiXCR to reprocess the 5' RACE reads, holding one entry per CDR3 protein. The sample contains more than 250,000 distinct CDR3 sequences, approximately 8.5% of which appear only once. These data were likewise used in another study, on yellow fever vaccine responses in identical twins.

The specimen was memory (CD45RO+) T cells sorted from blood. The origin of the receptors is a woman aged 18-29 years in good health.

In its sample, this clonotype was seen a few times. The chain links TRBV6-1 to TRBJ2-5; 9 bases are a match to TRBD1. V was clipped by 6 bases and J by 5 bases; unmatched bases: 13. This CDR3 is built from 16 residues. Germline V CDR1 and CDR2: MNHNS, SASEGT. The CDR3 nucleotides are TGTGCCAGCAGCCCAGCGTTGGGACAGGGCGGGGAGACCCAGTACTTC. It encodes CASSPALGQGGETQYF.

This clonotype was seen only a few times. This CDR3 reads CATSDTGRYEQFF. In nucleotides, the CDR3 is TGTGCCACCAGTGATACAGGGAGATATGAGCAGTTCTTC. V gene TRBV24-1 combines with J gene TRBJ2-1; the D gene is possibly TRBD1 (6 bases). V was shortened by 3 bases and J by 8 bases, with 10 bases between the two germline ends. The CDR3 consists of 13 residues. The germline V gene encodes CDR1 KGHDR and CDR2 SFDVKD.

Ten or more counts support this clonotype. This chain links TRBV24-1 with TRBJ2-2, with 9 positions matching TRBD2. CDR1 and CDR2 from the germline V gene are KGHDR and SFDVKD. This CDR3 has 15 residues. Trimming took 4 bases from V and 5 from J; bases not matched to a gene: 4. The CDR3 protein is CATSDRTSETGELFF. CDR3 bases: TGTGCCACCAGTGACCGGACTAGCGAGACCGGGGAGCTGTTTTTT.

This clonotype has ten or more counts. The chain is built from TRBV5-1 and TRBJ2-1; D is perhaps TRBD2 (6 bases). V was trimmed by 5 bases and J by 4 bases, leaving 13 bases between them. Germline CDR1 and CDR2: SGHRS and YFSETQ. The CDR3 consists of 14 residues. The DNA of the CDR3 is TGCGCCAGCAGTAGGGAGACTAGTTACAATGAGCAGTTCTTC. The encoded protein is CASSRETSYNEQFF.

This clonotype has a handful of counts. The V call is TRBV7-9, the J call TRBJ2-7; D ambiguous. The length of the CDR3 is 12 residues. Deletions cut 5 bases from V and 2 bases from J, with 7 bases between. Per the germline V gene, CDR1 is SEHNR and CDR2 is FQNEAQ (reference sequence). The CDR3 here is CASSISAYEQYF. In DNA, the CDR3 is TGTGCCAGCAGCATATCGGCCTACGAGCAGTACTTC.

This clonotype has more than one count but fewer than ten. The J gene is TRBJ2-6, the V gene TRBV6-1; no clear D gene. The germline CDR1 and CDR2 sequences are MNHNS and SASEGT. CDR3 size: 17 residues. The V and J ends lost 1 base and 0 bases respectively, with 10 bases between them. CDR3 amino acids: CASSEGVTLSGANVLTF. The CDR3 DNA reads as TGTGCCAGCAGTGAAGGGGTCACTCTCTCTGGGGCCAACGTCCTGACTTTC.

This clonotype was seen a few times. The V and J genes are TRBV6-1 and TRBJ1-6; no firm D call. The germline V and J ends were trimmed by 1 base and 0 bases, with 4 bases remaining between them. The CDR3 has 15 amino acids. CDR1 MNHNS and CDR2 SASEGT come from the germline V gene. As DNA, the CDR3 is TGTGCCAGCAGTGAAGACAGCTCCTATAATTCACCCCTCCACTTT. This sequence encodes CASSEDSSYNSPLHF.

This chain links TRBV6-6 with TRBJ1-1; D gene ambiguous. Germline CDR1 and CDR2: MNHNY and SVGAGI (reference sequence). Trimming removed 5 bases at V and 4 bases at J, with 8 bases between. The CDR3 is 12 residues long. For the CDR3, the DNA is TGTGCCAGCAGTCCAATGGGCACTGAAGCTTTCTTT. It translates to CASSPMGTEAFF.

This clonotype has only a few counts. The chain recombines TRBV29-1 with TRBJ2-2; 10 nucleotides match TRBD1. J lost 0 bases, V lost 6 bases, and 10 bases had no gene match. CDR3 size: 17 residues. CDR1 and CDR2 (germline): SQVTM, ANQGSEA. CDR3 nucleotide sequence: TGCAGCGTAAGGACAGGGGGGGGGTGGACGAACACCGGGGAGCTGTTTTTT. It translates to CSVRTGGGWTNTGELFF.

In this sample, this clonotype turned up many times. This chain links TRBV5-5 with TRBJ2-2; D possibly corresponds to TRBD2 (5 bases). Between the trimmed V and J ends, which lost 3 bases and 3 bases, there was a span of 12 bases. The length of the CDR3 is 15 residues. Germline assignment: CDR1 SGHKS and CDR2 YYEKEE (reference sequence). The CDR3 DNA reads TGTGCCAGCAGCTCCCAACTCGGGGACACCGGGGAGCTGTTTTTT. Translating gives CASSSQLGDTGELFF.

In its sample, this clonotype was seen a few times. The DNA of the CDR3 is TGCGCCAGCAGCTTGGGAGTGGGGAATGCTATCTACGAGCAGTACTTC. Its translation is CASSLGVGNAIYEQYF. The chain couples TRBV5-1 to TRBJ2-7; no clear D. This CDR3 is built from 16 residues. V lost 0 bases, J lost 3 bases, and 16 bases lay in between. The V gene's germline CDR1 is SGHRS and CDR2 YFSETQ.

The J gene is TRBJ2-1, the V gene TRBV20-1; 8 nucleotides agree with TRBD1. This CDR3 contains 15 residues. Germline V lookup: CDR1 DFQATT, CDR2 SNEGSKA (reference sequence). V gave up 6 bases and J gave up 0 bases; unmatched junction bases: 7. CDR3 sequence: CSAEGQGSSYNEQFF. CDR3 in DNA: TGCAGTGCCGAAGGACAGGGAAGCTCCTACAATGAGCAGTTCTTC.

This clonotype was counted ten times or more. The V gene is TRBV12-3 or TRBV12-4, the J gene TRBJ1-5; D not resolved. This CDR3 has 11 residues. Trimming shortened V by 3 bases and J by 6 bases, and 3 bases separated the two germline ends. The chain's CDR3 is CASSLSQPQHF. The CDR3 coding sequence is TGTGCCAGCAGTTTGAGTCAGCCCCAGCATTTT.

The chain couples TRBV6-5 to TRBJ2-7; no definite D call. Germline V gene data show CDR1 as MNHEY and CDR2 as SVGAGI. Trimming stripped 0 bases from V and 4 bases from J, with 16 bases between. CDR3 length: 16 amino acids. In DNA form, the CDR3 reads TGTGCCAGCAGTTACTCTCCAGAACCGCCTGTGTACGAGCAGTACTTC. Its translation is CASSYSPEPPVYEQYF.

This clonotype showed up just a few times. The CDR3 DNA reads as TGTGCCAGCAGCGGACCCCTTGGCCCAGATACGCAGTATTTT. The encoded protein is CASSGPLGPDTQYF. V and J are TRBV2 and TRBJ2-3, with no clear D. The CDR3 length is 14 residues. V lost 6 bases and J lost 4, with 14 bases in between. CDR1 is SNHLY, CDR2 FYNNEI, per germline.

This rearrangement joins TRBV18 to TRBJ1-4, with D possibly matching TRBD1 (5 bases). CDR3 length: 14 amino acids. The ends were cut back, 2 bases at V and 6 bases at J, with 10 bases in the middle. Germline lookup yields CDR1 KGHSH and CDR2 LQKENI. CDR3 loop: CASSPGGSDEKLFF. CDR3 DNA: TGTGCCAGCTCACCAGGGGGGTCGGATGAAAAACTGTTTTTT.

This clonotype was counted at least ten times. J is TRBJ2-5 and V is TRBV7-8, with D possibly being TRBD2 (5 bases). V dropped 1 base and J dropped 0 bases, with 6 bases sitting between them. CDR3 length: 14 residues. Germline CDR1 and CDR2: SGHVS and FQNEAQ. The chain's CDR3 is CASSLGGNQETQYF. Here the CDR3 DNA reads TGTGCCAGCAGCTTAGGAGGGAACCAAGAGACCCAGTACTTC.

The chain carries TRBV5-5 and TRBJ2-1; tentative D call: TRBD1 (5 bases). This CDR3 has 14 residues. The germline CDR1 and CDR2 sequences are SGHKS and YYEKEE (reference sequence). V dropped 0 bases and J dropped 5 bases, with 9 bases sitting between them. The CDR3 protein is CASSLVTVNNEQFF. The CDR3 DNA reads TGTGCCAGCAGCTTGGTGACAGTGAACAATGAGCAGTTCTTC.

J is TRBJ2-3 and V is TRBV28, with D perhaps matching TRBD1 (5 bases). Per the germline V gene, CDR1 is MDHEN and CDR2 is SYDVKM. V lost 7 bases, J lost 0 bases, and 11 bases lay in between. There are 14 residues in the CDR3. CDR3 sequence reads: CASTRQQSTDTQYF. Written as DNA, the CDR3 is TGTGCCAGCACTCGACAGCAGAGCACAGATACGCAGTATTTT.

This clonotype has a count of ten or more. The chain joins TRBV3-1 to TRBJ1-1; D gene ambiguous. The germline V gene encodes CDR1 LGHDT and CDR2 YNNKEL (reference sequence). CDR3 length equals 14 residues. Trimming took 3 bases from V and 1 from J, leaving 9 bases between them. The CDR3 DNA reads TGTGCCAGCAGCCACCTGACGGGGAACACTGAAGCTTTCTTT. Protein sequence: CASSHLTGNTEAFF.

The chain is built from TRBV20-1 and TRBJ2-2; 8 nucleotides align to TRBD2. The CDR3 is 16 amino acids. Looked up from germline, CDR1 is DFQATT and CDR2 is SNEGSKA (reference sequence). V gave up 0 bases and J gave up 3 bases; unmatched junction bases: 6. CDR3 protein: CSARDWLAGDTGELFF. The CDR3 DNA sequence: TGCAGTGCTAGAGATTGGCTAGCGGGTGACACCGGGGAGCTGTTTTTT.

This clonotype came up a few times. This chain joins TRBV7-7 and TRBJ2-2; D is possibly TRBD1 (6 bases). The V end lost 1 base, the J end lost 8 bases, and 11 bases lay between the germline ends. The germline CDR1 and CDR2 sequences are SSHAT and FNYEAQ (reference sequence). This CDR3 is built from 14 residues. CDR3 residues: CASSLVAGAGELFF. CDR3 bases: TGTGCCAGCAGCTTAGTGGCAGGGGCAGGGGAGCTGTTTTTT.

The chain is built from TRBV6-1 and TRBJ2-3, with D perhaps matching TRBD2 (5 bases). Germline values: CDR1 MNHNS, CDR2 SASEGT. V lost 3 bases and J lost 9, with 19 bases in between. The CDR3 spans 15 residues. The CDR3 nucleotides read TGTGCCAGCAGTGAGCCTTCCACCCGGACGGGGACGCAGTATTTT. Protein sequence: CASSEPSTRTGTQYF.

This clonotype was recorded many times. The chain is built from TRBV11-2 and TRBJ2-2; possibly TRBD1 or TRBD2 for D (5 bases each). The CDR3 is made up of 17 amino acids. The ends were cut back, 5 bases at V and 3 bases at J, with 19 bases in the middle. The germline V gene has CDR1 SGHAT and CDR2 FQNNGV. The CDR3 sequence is CASSPPIGADDTGELFF. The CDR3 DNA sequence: TGTGCCAGCAGCCCCCCAATCGGGGCGGACGACACCGGGGAGCTGTTTTTT.

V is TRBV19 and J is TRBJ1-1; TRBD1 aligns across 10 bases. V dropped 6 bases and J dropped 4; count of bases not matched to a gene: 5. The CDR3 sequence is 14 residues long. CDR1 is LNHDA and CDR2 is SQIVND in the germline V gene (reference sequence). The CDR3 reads CASRRTGGITEAFF. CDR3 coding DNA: TGTGCCAGTAGGCGGACAGGGGGTATCACTGAAGCTTTCTTT. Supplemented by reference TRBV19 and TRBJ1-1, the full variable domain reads DGGITQSPKYLFRKEGQNVTLSCEQNLNHDAMYWYRQDPGQGLRLIYYSQIVNDFQKGDIAEGYSVSREKKESFPLTVTSAQKNPTAFYLCASRRTGGITEAFFGQGTRLTVV.

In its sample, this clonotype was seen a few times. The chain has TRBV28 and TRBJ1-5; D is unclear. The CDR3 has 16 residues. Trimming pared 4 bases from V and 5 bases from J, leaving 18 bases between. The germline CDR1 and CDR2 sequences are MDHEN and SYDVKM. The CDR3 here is CASSSPEHPGDQPQHF. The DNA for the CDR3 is TGTGCCAGCAGTTCCCCCGAGCACCCCGGGGATCAGCCCCAGCATTTT.

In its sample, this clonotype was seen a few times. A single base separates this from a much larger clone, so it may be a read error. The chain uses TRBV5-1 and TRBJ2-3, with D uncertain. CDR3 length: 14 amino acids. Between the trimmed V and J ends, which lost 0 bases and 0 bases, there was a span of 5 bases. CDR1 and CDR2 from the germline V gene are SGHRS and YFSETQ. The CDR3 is CASSLEQSTDTQYF. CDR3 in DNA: TGCGCCAGCAGCTTGGAACAGAGCACAGATACGCAGTATTTT.

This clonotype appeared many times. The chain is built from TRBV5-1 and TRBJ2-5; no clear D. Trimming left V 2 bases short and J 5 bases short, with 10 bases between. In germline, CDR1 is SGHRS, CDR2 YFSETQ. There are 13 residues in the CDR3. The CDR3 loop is CASSLDNDETQYF. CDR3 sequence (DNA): TGCGCCAGCAGCTTAGACAATGATGAGACCCAGTACTTC.